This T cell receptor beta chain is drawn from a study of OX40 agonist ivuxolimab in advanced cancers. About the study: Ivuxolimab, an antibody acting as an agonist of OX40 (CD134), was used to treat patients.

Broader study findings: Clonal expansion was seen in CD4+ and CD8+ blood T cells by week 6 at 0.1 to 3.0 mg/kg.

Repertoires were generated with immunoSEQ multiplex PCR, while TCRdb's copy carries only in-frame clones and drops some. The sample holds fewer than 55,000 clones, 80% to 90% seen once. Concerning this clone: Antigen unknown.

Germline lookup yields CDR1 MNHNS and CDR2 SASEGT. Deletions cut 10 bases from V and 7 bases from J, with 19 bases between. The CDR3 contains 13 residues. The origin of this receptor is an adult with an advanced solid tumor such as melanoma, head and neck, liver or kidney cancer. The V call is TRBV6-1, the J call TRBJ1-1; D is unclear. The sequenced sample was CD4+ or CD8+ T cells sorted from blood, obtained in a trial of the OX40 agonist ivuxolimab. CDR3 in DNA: TGTGCCACAAAAGGGTGGAGGGAGGGTGAAGCTTTCTTT. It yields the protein CATKGWREGEAFF.